This T cell receptor (beta chain) was identified in a study of cytomegalovirus exposure and HLA in healthy donors (dated by TCRdb to about 2017). Describing the broader study: According to an earlier analysis of 450 to 650 of the donors, 150 million to 200 million T cells yielded roughly 100 million unique TCR beta sequences and 276 Gb of sequence data. Around 300 gigabases of sequencing data and approximately 80 million unique TCR sequences were included in an early release covering roughly 700 HLA-typed donors. Of the roughly 400 genotyped donors, approximately 80% fell in the genetic ancestry cluster associated with self-reported Caucasian donors. The aim of the study was to test whether cataloging public T cell receptors could identify signatures of past pathogen exposure. The study profiled the T cell repertoires of under 850 subjects by immunosequencing and related them to cytomegalovirus serostatus. In addition to the first cohort of 666 subjects, a separate validation cohort of approximately 110 different subjects was used. To predict cytomegalovirus infection status, the study combined high-throughput TCR immunosequencing, statistical association of individual TCRs with disease status, and machine learning. A later analysis re-examined previously published TCR beta repertoires from more than 600 donors and added high-resolution HLA genotyping to investigate patterns of TCR occurrence. Rather than drawing on any new phenotypic data, the later analysis identified candidate immune exposures from TCR beta sequences and the way those sequences occurred across donors. An earlier analysis of around 640 of the donors used high-throughput TCR beta sequencing to judge whether each TCR beta V gene segment behaved as functional or pseudogenic. Donor age, sex, ethnicity and CMV serostatus were compiled together with the repertoire data. Genome-wide SNP genotypes for about 65% of the 666 donors were used in a later genetic analysis, which treated that subset as a discovery cohort. All discovery cohort repertoires had been generated on a single sequencing platform. Class I and class II HLA loci were covered by the typing at four-digit resolution. The number of typed donors differed by locus: about 620-640 for A, B, C, DRB1 and DQB1; some 500 for DQA1; 600 to 610 for DPA1; and 450 to 480 for DPB1. Because of strong linkage in the cohort, roughly five DR-DQ haplotypes were treated as single units for association and clustering. On average, roughly 250,000 unique TCR beta nucleotide sequences were sequenced per donor among several hundred genotyped donors of the cohort, with roughly 18% of those sequences being non-productive. What the study reported, not specific to this receptor: According to a later genetic analysis, donors in an Asian-associated ancestry cluster had fewer N-insertions in productive TCRs than the roughly 700-donor mean. A later analysis found that most CMV-associated TCR beta chains appeared HLA-restricted, with HLA associations seemingly driven largely by CMV exposure. The 87-base-pair reads could not distinguish some IMGT-functional V segments, including TRBV6-2 and TRBV6-3, so those segments were excluded. A few of the identified cytomegalovirus-associated TCR beta chains were confirmed in vitro to be specific for cytomegalovirus antigens. A further reported finding was that TCR beta sequences accurately predicted the HLA-A and HLA-B alleles for most subjects in the first cohort. A group of highly shared sequence variants was considered likely to be a technical artifact of the sequencing pipeline. Immune exposure information for the cohort was limited to CMV serostatus. An earlier analysis of approximately 500 of the donors showed that most TCR beta V segments appeared in productive rearrangements either about 87% or about 30% of the time, which broadly matched IMGT annotations. Because HLA typing was unavailable for some donors at each locus, only the typed subset was used in association tests. According to the authors, the approach could potentially be generalized to other disease states and immunological phenotypes. This cohort had only TCR beta chains sequenced, and the lack of alpha or paired-chain data limited which features could be detected. A later analysis reported that several top co-occurrence clusters appeared linked to parvovirus B19, influenza, CMV and Epstein-Barr virus. Linkage disequilibrium might explain the correlated functional status among segregating V segments, but an unknown experimental factor could not be ruled out. A later analysis found that TCR association rates varied across HLA loci, with DRB1 alleles showing the most associated TCRs and HLA-C alleles the fewest. Because counts were too low, 15 to 20 rarely observed V segments, including chromosome 9 orphons, were excluded from the earlier analysis of some 540 of the donors. In the study, around 150 TCR beta chains were listed as associated with cytomegalovirus. A later analysis associated 15,000 to 20,000 TCR beta sequences with specific HLA alleles at a false discovery rate of 0.05. In a later analysis, HLA-associated TCR beta chains showed more clonal expansion and lower generation probabilities than non-associated chains that were equally common. Cytomegalovirus status was reported to be diagnosed by the classifier with high specificity and sensitivity in both the original and validation cohorts. Roughly uniform sequencing depth across donors was assumed in presence/absence analyses, although this assumption may not hold. In a later genetic analysis, a missense DCLRE1C variant was associated with V-gene and J-gene trimming of TCR beta chains, and the association was replicated in an independent cohort. Strong co-occurrence of HLA alleles, especially DR and DQ, made assigning TCR associations to individual alleles difficult. Most TCR sequences were observed very rarely across donors, whereas some public TCRs were present in many individuals.

As concerns this clone: The target of this receptor is not known. No base qualities exist here, and no much larger clone lies one base off it.

The library was produced with the immunoSEQ multiplex PCR assay. The multiplex PCR relied on a mix of 60 forward primers for TCR Vbeta segments and 13 reverse primers for TCR Jbeta segments. A multiplex PCR assay on genomic DNA amplified the CDR3 region of rearranged TCR beta genes. On the Illumina HiSeq System, the amplified TCR beta libraries were sequenced as 87-base-pair reads. Concerning the study's data processing: Across the 500 to 850 repertoires, a later analysis counted around 80 million unique TCR beta chains, 9.5 million to 12 million of which were shared by at least two donors. A nearest-neighbor algorithm error-corrected the raw reads and collapsed the reads into unique sequences, merging closely related sequences to remove PCR and sequencing errors. To assign V, D and J gene segments, CDR3 sequences were aligned to IMGT reference sequences. For a sequence to be retained, at least a six-nucleotide match to both a V gene segment and a J gene segment was required. Rearrangements were called productive when the CDR3 lacked stop codons and stayed in frame with V and J; all others were non-productive. CDR3 was defined according to IMGT convention as the region running from the second conserved V-encoded cysteine to the conserved J-encoded phenylalanine. In an earlier analysis of 500 to 650 of the donors, sequences lacking an unambiguous match to a single V gene segment were excluded. An earlier analysis of a few hundred of the donors classified V segments as functional when productive rearrangements were above 56.7% and as segregating when the standard deviation between donors was above 5%. A statistical classification framework was developed to diagnose cytomegalovirus status using the catalog of TCR beta chain sequences. In a later analysis, V and J genes were assigned by comparing TCR nucleotide sequences against IMGT/GENE-DB human TR gene sequences. Using the TCRdist pipeline, a later analysis assigned CDR3 sequences along with most-parsimonious VDJ recombination scenarios. In a later analysis, each TCR beta chain was defined by its CDR3 amino acid sequence together with its V-gene family, and reads without a unique V-gene family were excluded. In a later analysis, around 650 highly shared, low-generation-probability nucleotide sequences were removed to address suspected cross-contamination and a sequencing artifact. For each public chain, a later analysis derived a clonal expansion index from normalized ranks of inferred template counts within each repertoire. In a later analysis, generation probabilities were computed with a VDJ recombination model fitted to out-of-frame rearrangements, and the resulting probabilities were checked against IGoR. Hypergeometric tests were used in a later analysis to score TCR-TCR, TCR-HLA and TCR-CMV co-occurrence, with a repertoire-size bias correction applied to the TCR pairs. To estimate false discovery rates, a later analysis permuted the HLA or CMV assignments 20 times. In a later analysis, co-occurring TCRs were grouped using DBSCAN, with TCRdist sequence similarity added in when clustering inside HLA-allele-positive subsets. For co-occurrence clustering, repertoires with fewer than 30,000 or more than 120,000 public chains were excluded, along with five or six repertoires with anomalous nucleotide sharing. The table was pulled from immuneACCESS by TCRdb, which kept in-frame rearrangements only. Such tables lose some clones; where checked, under half of the loss comes from unresolved V genes, and the rest has no known cause. That table supplies the V and J calls and clone size; D and trimming were determined from the DNA. This sample comprises about 190,000 clones, around nine tenths of them detected only once. The ten largest clones take up more than 1.5% of the sample.

The junction shows trimming of 6 bases on V and 5 bases on J, plus 21 bases between the germline ends. The CDR3 runs 16 amino acids, cysteine and phenylalanine included. The entry retains the CDR3 DNA only, 48 bases that are in frame from base 1. CDR1 and CDR2 are drawn from the germline V gene (reference sequence): PRHDT, FYEKMQ. The cohort consisted of approximately 690 healthy bone marrow donors. Cohort members were all nominally healthy when sampled, although unrecorded immune exposures were likely present. The donor was CMV seronegative and belonged to the group of over 300 seronegative cohort members. A peripheral blood sample was collected from each donor, and TCR beta sequencing was performed on peripheral blood mononuclear cells. Genomic DNA was extracted from the blood cell samples with the Qiagen DNeasy Blood Extraction Kit.

The chain was built from TRBV13 and TRBJ2-3, with a weak D call of TRBD2 (6 bases match). The material sequenced was PBMCs. The clonotype originates from a woman aged 18-29 years in good health and CMV-seronegative. The DNA sequence is given as TGTGCCAGCAGAATTAGAGCGGGTGGGGTCCGAGATACGCAGTATTTT. Its protein reads: CASRIRAGGVRDTQYF. Where the CDR3 stops, the reference TRBV13 and TRBJ2-3 genes take over; the full variable domain is AAGVIQSPRHLIKEKRETATLKCYPIPRHDTVYWYQQGPGQDPQFLISFYEKMQSDKGSIPDRFSAQQFSDYHSELNMSSLELGDSALYFCASRIRAGGVRDTQYFGPGTRLTVL.